The present TCR beta chain was sequenced within a study of neoadjuvant nivolumab and ipilimumab in lung cancer. Study results and limitations: From pretherapy to surgery, tumor richness and clonality rose with dual therapy.

Notes on this clone: The antigen remains undetermined.

V lost 0 bases and J lost 6; bases outside the gene matches: 8. This CDR3 spans 15 amino acids. The germline gives CDR1 SEHNR, CDR2 FQNEAQ (reference sequence). Measured with immunoSEQ multiplex PCR; TCRdb has only the in-frame clones, and not every one. The data contain fewer than 25,000 clones, around 82% of them singletons. Sample: peripheral blood, taken before neoadjuvant nivolumab, alone or with ipilimumab. The TCR was taken from an adult with non-small cell lung cancer. The rearrangement uses TRBV7-9 and TRBJ2-7; 7 bases fit TRBD1. The CDR3 reads CASSLARSGQAEQYF. For the CDR3, the DNA is TGTGCCAGCAGCTTAGCCCGGAGTGGACAGGCCGAGCAGTACTTC.